Listed here are 28 T cell receptor beta chains from one sample, sequenced in a study of CD8 T cells in ankylosing spondylitis. TCRdb re-called the 5' RACE reads through MiXCR, storing one row per CDR3 protein. The profile covers about 360,000 distinct CDR3 sequences, with approximately 22% appearing a single time and roughly 14% taken by the ten largest. The sample consisted of blood, either unsorted or a sorted T cell fraction (not recorded which). These receptors all come from a male donor with ankylosing spondylitis or in good health (not recorded which).

This clonotype was observed a few times. The chain links TRBV2 to TRBJ2-1; 13 nucleotides align to TRBD2. There are 18 residues in the CDR3. J was trimmed by 9 bases and V by 6 bases; bases with no gene match: 17. The germline V gene encodes CDR1 SNHLY and CDR2 FYNNEI. CDR3 loop: CASRAARRLAGGLGEQFF. Here the CDR3 DNA reads TGTGCCAGCAGAGCAGCTAGGAGACTAGCGGGGGGCCTCGGTGAGCAGTTCTTC.

This clonotype turned up a few times. The rearrangement uses TRBV7-9 and TRBJ2-7; the D gene is possibly TRBD2 (5 bases). The CDR3 covers 11 residues. Trimming took 10 bases from V and 5 from J, leaving 12 bases between them. The germline V gene has CDR1 SEHNR and CDR2 FQNEAQ (reference sequence). The CDR3 loop reads CATIRGNEQYF. In DNA form, the CDR3 reads TGTGCCACCATACGGGGAAACGAGCAGTACTTC. Filled out from reference TRBV7-9 and TRBJ2-7, the complete variable domain reads DTGVSQNPRHKITKRGQNVTFRCDPISEHNRLYWYRQTLGQGPEFLTYFQNEAQLEKSRLLSDRFSAERPKGSFSTLEIQRTEQGDSAMYLCATIRGNEQYFGPGTRLTVT.

This chain connects TRBV12-3 or TRBV12-4 to TRBJ2-5, with 9 positions matching TRBD2. The V and J ends lost 3 bases and 1 base, in that order; junction bases with no gene match: 3. CDR3 length equals 15 residues. CDR3 amino acids: CASSFAGGPQETQYF. Here the CDR3 DNA reads TGTGCCAGCAGTTTCGCGGGGGGGCCCCAAGAGACCCAGTACTTC.

This clonotype showed up just a few times. The chain joins TRBV15 to TRBJ1-1; TRBD1 agrees at 9 bases. The germline V gene encodes CDR1 LNHNV and CDR2 YYDKDF (reference sequence). The length of the CDR3 is 15 residues. The trim removed 3 bases at V and 5 bases at J, leaving 7 bases unmatched. As DNA, the CDR3 is TGTGCCACCAGCAGCCGAACGGACAGGGGAACTGAAGCTTTCTTT. Its protein is CATSSRTDRGTEAFF.

This clonotype was seen only a few times. The chain employs TRBV27 and TRBJ2-1; 8 bases fit TRBD2. Germline V gives CDR1 MNHEY, CDR2 SMNVEV (reference sequence). After removal of 3 bases from V and 5 bases from J, the junction contained 6 bases not matched to a gene. CDR3 length: 15 residues. In DNA, the CDR3 is TGTGCCAGCAGTTTCGGGGGGGCGGGCAACAATGAGCAGTTCTTC. It yields the protein CASSFGGAGNNEQFF.

This clonotype was recorded a few times. The chain employs TRBV4-1 and TRBJ2-7; D unresolved. There are 14 residues in the CDR3. Trimming removed 3 bases from V and 2 bases from J, with 11 bases in between. Germline values: CDR1 MGHRA, CDR2 YSYEKL. The CDR3 bases are TGCGCCAGCAGCCATGGGATGGGCACCTACGAGCAGTACTTC. It specifies CASSHGMGTYEQYF.

The chain couples TRBV12-3 or TRBV12-4 to TRBJ1-6; 10 nucleotides line up with TRBD1. The V and J ends lost 1 base and 9 bases, in that order; junction bases with no gene match: 6. This CDR3 has 16 residues. The DNA for the CDR3 is TGTGCCAGCAGTTTAGGGGGGACAGGGGTCAGTTCACCCCTCCACTTT. Its protein product is CASSLGGTGVSSPLHF.

The rearrangement uses TRBV11-2 and TRBJ2-1, with TRBD2 identical over 9 bases. The CDR3 sequence is 13 residues long. Germline V CDR1 and CDR2: SGHAT, FQNNGV. V shed 5 bases and J 6 bases; nucleotides not matched to a gene: 2. Written as DNA, the CDR3 is TGTGCCAGCAGCGGAGCGGGGGGCAATGAGCAGTTCTTC. It translates to CASSGAGGNEQFF.

The gene calls are TRBV4-1 and TRBJ2-2; D remains ambiguous. Trimming took 0 bases from V and 3 from J, leaving 14 bases between them. The CDR3 is made up of 17 amino acids. CDR1 and CDR2 from the germline V gene are MGHRA and YSYEKL. The CDR3, as DNA: TGCGCCAGCAGCCAAGATGCCGCAGTATCGGACACCGGGGAGCTGTTTTTT. This sequence encodes CASSQDAAVSDTGELFF.

This clonotype was detected only a few times. V gene TRBV7-6 combines with J gene TRBJ2-5; D not resolved. V gave up 4 bases and J gave up 5 bases, with 8 bases separating them. The CDR3 is 12 residues long. Germline V CDR1 and CDR2: SGHVS, FNYEAQ. CDR3 in amino acids: CASSWGFETQYF. In DNA, the CDR3 is TGTGCCAGCAGCTGGGGTTTCGAGACCCAGTACTTC.

This clonotype was seen only a few times. The chain joins TRBV4-1 to TRBJ2-7; D is tentatively TRBD1 or TRBD2 (7 bases each). CDR3 size: 16 residues. Germline assignment: CDR1 MGHRA and CDR2 YSYEKL. Between the trimmed V and J ends, which lost 0 bases and 3 bases, there was a span of 15 bases. Here the CDR3 reads CASSQDGGRGGYEQYF. For the CDR3, the DNA is TGCGCCAGCAGCCAAGATGGTGGCAGGGGGGGCTACGAGCAGTACTTC.

This clonotype was picked up a small number of times. V and J are TRBV4-2 and TRBJ2-4, with D maybe TRBD1 (5 bases). V lost 1 base, J lost 5 bases, and 9 bases lay in between. The CDR3 spans 14 residues. Looked up from germline, CDR1 is LGHNA and CDR2 is YNFKEQ. The CDR3 nucleotides read TGTGCCAGCAGCCAAGTAGAAGGGGAAAACATTCAGTACTTC. Translated, it gives CASSQVEGENIQYF.

The chain employs TRBV7-9 and TRBJ2-3; D uncertain. The CDR3 covers 16 residues. CDR1 and CDR2 from the germline V gene are SEHNR and FQNEAQ (reference sequence). V was cut by 3 bases and J by 2 bases, with 15 bases left in between. The CDR3: CASSFSPEQPTDTQYF. Written as DNA, the CDR3 is TGTGCCAGCAGCTTTTCCCCCGAGCAGCCCACAGATACGCAGTATTTT.

The genes are TRBV7-9 and TRBJ2-7; the D call may be TRBD1 or TRBD2 (5 bases each). Germline lookup yields CDR1 SEHNR and CDR2 FQNEAQ (reference sequence). The CDR3 length is 16 residues. V gave up 4 bases and J gave up 3 bases, with 19 bases separating them. CDR3 bases: TGTGCCAGCAGCTACCCAGCCCGGGACGGAGTCTACGAGCAGTACTTC. The encoded protein is CASSYPARDGVYEQYF.

This rearrangement joins TRBV12-3 or TRBV12-4 to TRBJ1-1; perhaps TRBD1 as D (5 bases). Trimming took off 4 bases at V and 0 bases at J, with 12 bases between the two ends. The CDR3 is made up of 15 amino acids. The CDR3 spells CASSWSRGLNTEAFF. CDR3 in DNA: TGTGCCAGCAGTTGGTCCCGGGGCCTGAACACTGAAGCTTTCTTT.

The chain employs TRBV7-9 and TRBJ2-5; D might be TRBD1 or TRBD2, each matching 5 bases. Deletions cut 5 bases from V and 3 bases from J, with 10 bases between. Per germline, CDR1 SEHNR and CDR2 FQNEAQ (reference sequence). The CDR3 loop spans 13 amino acids. CDR3 sequence reads: CASSNVGEETQYF. For the CDR3, the DNA is TGTGCCAGCAGCAACGTGGGGGAAGAGACCCAGTACTTC.

This clonotype was found a few times. CDR3 protein: CASKGVKETQYF. DNA for the CDR3: TGTGCCAGCAAGGGCGTTAAAGAGACCCAGTACTTC. This chain connects TRBV4-2 to TRBJ2-5; D uncertain. Deletions cut 7 bases from V and 3 bases from J, with 9 bases between. The CDR3 has 12 amino acids. Germline CDR1 and CDR2: LGHNA and YNFKEQ.

This clonotype showed up just a few times. The genes are TRBV6-1 and TRBJ2-1; 9 bases align to TRBD1. This CDR3 has 15 amino acids. The trim removed 8 bases at V and 7 bases at J, leaving 12 bases unmatched. CDR1 MNHNS and CDR2 SASEGT come from the germline V gene. For the CDR3, the DNA is TGTGCCAGCGGCTCCTACGGGACAGGGCTAAATGAGCAGTTCTTC. This translates into CASGSYGTGLNEQFF.

Of note for this clonotype: One junction end disagrees with the germline gene, perhaps due to a read error. The chain links TRBV7-7 to TRBJ2-2; 8 bases are a match to TRBD2. CDR1 and CDR2 (germline): SSHAT, FNYEAQ (reference sequence). The CDR3 is 14 residues long. CDR3 protein: CASSHGGAAGELFF. CDR3 nucleotides: TGTGCTAGCAGCCACGGGGGGGCCGCCGGGGAGCTGTTTTTT.

The V and J genes are TRBV5-5 and TRBJ1-5; D gene uncertain. The germline V and J ends were trimmed by 4 bases and 1 base, with 6 bases remaining between them. Germline V lookup: CDR1 SGHKS, CDR2 YYEKEE (reference sequence). This CDR3 region has 13 residues. The CDR3 nucleotides read TGTGCCAGCAGCGAGAGGAGCAATCAGCCCCAGCATTTT. The encoded protein is CASSERSNQPQHF.

The chain links TRBV11-2 to TRBJ2-2; 10 nucleotides line up with TRBD2. This CDR3 has 16 residues. Germline V gene sequence: CDR1 SGHAT, CDR2 FQNNGV. J was trimmed by 4 bases and V by 5 bases; bases with no gene match: 7. CDR3: CASSPPLAGITGELFF. The CDR3 DNA is TGTGCCAGCAGCCCCCCACTAGCGGGGATCACCGGGGAGCTGTTTTTT.

The chain couples TRBV27 to TRBJ1-2, with 7 bases matching TRBD1. The CDR3 runs 15 residues. CDR1 is MNHEY and CDR2 is SMNVEV in the germline V gene (reference sequence). Trimming cost V 3 bases and J 3 bases; bases outside gene matches: 7. CDR3 protein: CASSLALGTDYGYTF. Here the CDR3 DNA reads TGTGCCAGCAGTTTGGCTCTCGGGACAGACTATGGCTACACCTTC.

This chain connects TRBV7-9 to TRBJ1-1; D ambiguous. V gave up 0 bases and J gave up 6 bases, with 5 bases separating them. Germline CDR1 is SEHNR and CDR2 is FQNEAQ (reference sequence). The CDR3 has 12 amino acids. The DNA of the CDR3 is TGTGCCAGCAGCTTAGCCCAAGCTGAAGCTTTCTTT. It codes for CASSLAQAEAFF.

Note on this clonotype: The junction shows a germline mismatch at one end, possibly a read error. J is TRBJ2-6 and V is TRBV24-1; TRBD1 agrees at 9 bases. CDR1 is KGHDR and CDR2 is SFDVKD in the germline V gene. The CDR3 loop spans 12 amino acids. The CDR3 is CATSDLGQGISF. The DNA of the CDR3 is TGTGCCACCAGTGATTTGGGACAGGGGATTTCTTTC.

The rearrangement joins TRBV30 to TRBJ2-5, with 9 bases that match TRBD2. V shed 3 bases and J 4 bases; nucleotides not matched to a gene: 12. This CDR3 region has 16 residues. Germline V gene lookup returns CDR1 GTSNPN and CDR2 SVGIG (reference sequence). This CDR3 reads CAWSWDSGGFGETQYF. The CDR3 DNA reads TGTGCCTGGAGCTGGGATAGCGGGGGATTTGGAGAGACCCAGTACTTC.

V is TRBV27 and J is TRBJ2-1; 8 nucleotides line up with TRBD2. CDR1 MNHEY and CDR2 SMNVEV come from the germline V gene (reference sequence). The CDR3 totals 14 residues. V shed 3 bases, J shed 4 bases, and the junction held 2 bases outside the gene matches. CDR3 in amino acids: CASSFRGGYNEQFF. The CDR3 bases are TGTGCCAGCAGTTTTCGCGGGGGGTACAATGAGCAGTTCTTC.

The chain is built from TRBV29-1 and TRBJ2-5, with 7 bases that match TRBD2. From germline, CDR1 is SQVTM and CDR2 ANQGSEA. V was clipped by 3 bases and J by 13 bases; unmatched bases: 17. The CDR3 is made up of 14 amino acids. The DNA of the CDR3 is TGCAGCGTTGAGTTCCGGGGGGACCCTCTGGGTCTGTACTTC. Protein sequence: CSVEFRGDPLGLYF. Filled out from reference TRBV29-1 and TRBJ2-5, the complete variable domain reads SAVISQKPSRDICQRGTSLTIQCQVDSQVTMMFWYRQQPGQSLTLIATANQGSEATYESGFVIDKFPISRPNLTFSTLTVSNMSPEDSSIYLCSVEFRGDPLGLYFGPGTRLLVL.

This clonotype occurred a few times. CDR3 sequence: CASTLAGGVGNEQFF. CDR3 coding DNA: TGTGCCAGCACTCTAGCGGGGGGGGTTGGGAATGAGCAGTTCTTC. The chain couples TRBV6-1 to TRBJ2-1, with 12 bases lining up with TRBD2. The CDR3 totals 15 residues. The V and J ends lost 7 bases and 7 bases, in that order; junction bases with no gene match: 8. The germline CDR1 and CDR2 sequences are MNHNS and SASEGT.